These 12 T cell receptor beta chains were sequenced from one sample in a study of T cell changes during pregnancy in multiple sclerosis. Generated by immunoSEQ multiplex PCR, the TCRdb table keeps only in-frame clones and is missing some. The data show about 100,000 clones, 90% to 95% seen once. Here the sequenced sample was peripheral blood, taken before pregnancy. All receptors derive from a female donor with multiple sclerosis, enrolled in a pregnancy study.

The V call is TRBV19, the J call TRBJ2-7, with D perhaps TRBD1 (5 bases). CDR1 is LNHDA and CDR2 is SQIVND in the germline V gene (reference sequence). The CDR3 contains 17 residues. The V gene lost 2 bases and the J gene lost 3 bases, with 20 bases spanning the gap. CDR3 sequence: CASSINFFTGMNYEQYF. In DNA form, the CDR3 reads TGTGCCAGTAGTATAAACTTCTTTACAGGTATGAACTACGAGCAGTACTTC.

The gene calls are TRBV15 and TRBJ2-2, with D hard to call. With 5 bases removed from V and 0 bases from J, the gap between germline ends came to 10 bases. The CDR3 consists of 15 residues. Germline loops: CDR1 LNHNV, CDR2 YYDKDF (reference sequence). The DNA for the CDR3 is TGTGCCACCAGCCAAGCCAGCGCGAACACCGGGGAGCTGTTTTTT. Amino acid sequence: CATSQASANTGELFF.

The V gene is TRBV10-1, the J gene TRBJ1-1; D gene unclear. This CDR3 contains 13 residues. Trimming left V 4 bases short and J 0 bases short, with 6 bases between. CDR1 is WNHNN and CDR2 is SYGVQD in the germline V gene (reference sequence). The DNA of the CDR3 is TGCGCCAGCAGTGGTCAGTTGAACACTGAAGCTTTCTTT. Translated: CASSGQLNTEAFF.

The chain is built from TRBV27 and TRBJ1-1; TRBD1 might be the D (5 bases). The CDR3 is made up of 14 amino acids. V was clipped by 6 bases and J by 8 bases, with 19 bases between them. Germline CDR1 MNHEY, CDR2 SMNVEV (reference sequence). CDR3 loop: CASSFSDGGGEAFF. Written as DNA, the CDR3 is TGTGCCAGCAGCTTTAGCGACGGGGGAGGAGAAGCTTTCTTT.

Only one count was recorded for this clone. This chain's CDR3 is CASSSLGIPYGYTF. The DNA of the CDR3 is TGTGCCAGCAGTTCCCTGGGCATACCGTATGGCTACACCTTC. The chain uses TRBV7-2 and TRBJ1-2; D is unresolved. The germline CDR1 and CDR2 sequences are SGHTA and FQGNSA. Between the trimmed V and J ends, which lost 6 bases and 5 bases, there was a span of 16 bases. The CDR3 totals 14 residues.

DNA of the CDR3: TGTGCCAGTAGTGCAATAGCGGGAGGGCCCTTGGAGCAGTACTTC. The encoded protein is CASSAIAGGPLEQYF. The J gene is TRBJ2-7, the V gene TRBV19; 11 bases agree with TRBD2. The V gene's germline CDR1 is LNHDA and CDR2 SQIVND (reference sequence). The CDR3 loop spans 15 amino acids. The V gene end was trimmed by 5 bases and the J gene end by 7 bases; junction bases not matched to a gene: 10.

The gene calls are TRBV28 and TRBJ1-5, with D perhaps TRBD1 (6 bases). The CDR3 sequence is 16 residues long. Germline CDR1 and CDR2: MDHEN and SYDVKM. Trimming removed 7 bases from V and 0 bases from J, with 16 bases in between. The CDR3 DNA reads TGTGCCAGCACTACAGCAGGGGCTTATAGCAATCAGCCCCAGCATTTT. Its protein is CASTTAGAYSNQPQHF.

This clone came up once. The gene calls are TRBV7-9 and TRBJ1-4; 9 bases align to TRBD1. Per germline, CDR1 SEHNR and CDR2 FQNEAQ (reference sequence). The CDR3 has 15 amino acids. Germline trimming cut 5 bases from V and 7 bases from J; bases unmatched to any gene: 8. The CDR3, as DNA: TGTGCCAGCAGCCCCCCGGCGACAGGGGGTGAAAAACTGTTTTTT. Translated: CASSPPATGGEKLFF.

V gene TRBV6-6 combines with J gene TRBJ2-1; TRBD2 matches at 11 bases. Germline trimming cut 4 bases from V and 4 bases from J; bases unmatched to any gene: 6. Germline V CDR1 and CDR2: MNHNY, SVGAGI (reference sequence). The CDR3 is made up of 16 amino acids. In DNA form, the CDR3 reads TGTGCCAGCAGTTCCTATAGCGGGGGGGGGTACAATGAGCAGTTCTTC. It yields the protein CASSSYSGGGYNEQFF.

This clone was detected once. The rearrangement links TRBV5-8 to TRBJ2-3, with TRBD1 identical over 9 bases. The J segment lost 4 bases and the V segment lost 2 bases, leaving 5 bases of the junction unmatched. The CDR3 runs to 15 residues. Germline loops: CDR1 SGHTS, CDR2 YDEGEE. The CDR3 DNA is TGTGCCAGCAGCTTTGCGGGACAGGGTTCAGATACGCAGTATTTT. Translating gives CASSFAGQGSDTQYF. The complete variable domain, with remaining parts taken from reference TRBV5-8 and TRBJ2-3, reads EAGVTQSPTHLIKTRGQQATLRCSPISGHTSVYWYQQALGLGLQFLLWYDEGEERNRGNFPPRFSGRQFPNYSSELNVNALELEDSALYLCASSFAGQGSDTQYFGPGTRLTVL.

This clone was detected once. This chain joins TRBV2 and TRBJ2-1, with 11 bases lining up with TRBD1. After removal of 5 bases from V and 7 bases from J, the junction contained 10 bases not matched to a gene. This CDR3 is built from 16 residues. Germline V gives CDR1 SNHLY, CDR2 FYNNEI. CDR3: CASSTDRDRGGNEQFF. The CDR3 nucleotides read TGTGCCAGCAGTACTGACCGGGACAGGGGGGGGAATGAGCAGTTCTTC.

The chain recombines TRBV6-6 with TRBJ1-5, with TRBD1 as a possible D gene (5 bases). Trimming cost V 4 bases and J 3 bases, with 7 bases left between them. CDR1 MNHNY and CDR2 SVGAGI come from the germline V gene (reference sequence). The CDR3 spans 13 residues. CDR3 amino acids: CASSSGVNQPQHF. The CDR3 DNA reads as TGTGCCAGCAGTTCGGGGGTCAATCAGCCCCAGCATTTT.